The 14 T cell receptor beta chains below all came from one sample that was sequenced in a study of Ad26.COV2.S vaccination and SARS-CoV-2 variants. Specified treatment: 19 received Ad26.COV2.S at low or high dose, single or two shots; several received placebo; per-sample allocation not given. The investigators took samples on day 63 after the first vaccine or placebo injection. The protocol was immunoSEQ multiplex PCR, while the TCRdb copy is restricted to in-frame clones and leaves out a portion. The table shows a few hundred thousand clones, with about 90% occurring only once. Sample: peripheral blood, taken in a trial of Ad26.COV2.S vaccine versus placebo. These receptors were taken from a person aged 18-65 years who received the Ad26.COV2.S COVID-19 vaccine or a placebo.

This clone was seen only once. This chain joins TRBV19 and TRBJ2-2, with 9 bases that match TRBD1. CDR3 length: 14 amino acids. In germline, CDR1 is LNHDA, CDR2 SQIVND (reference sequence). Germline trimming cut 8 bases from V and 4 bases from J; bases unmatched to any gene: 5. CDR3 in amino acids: CASEQGASTGELFF. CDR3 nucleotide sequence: TGTGCCAGTGAACAGGGGGCGTCCACCGGGGAGCTGTTTTTT. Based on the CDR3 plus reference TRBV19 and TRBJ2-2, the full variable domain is DGGITQSPKYLFRKEGQNVTLSCEQNLNHDAMYWYRQDPGQGLRLIYYSQIVNDFQKGDIAEGYSVSREKKESFPLTVTSAQKNPTAFYLCASEQGASTGELFFGEGSRLTVL.

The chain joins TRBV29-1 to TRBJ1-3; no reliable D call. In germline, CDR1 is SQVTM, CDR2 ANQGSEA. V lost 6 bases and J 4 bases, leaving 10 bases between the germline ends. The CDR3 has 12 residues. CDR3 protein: CSVGDSGNTIYF. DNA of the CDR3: TGCAGCGTCGGAGATTCAGGAAACACCATATATTTT.

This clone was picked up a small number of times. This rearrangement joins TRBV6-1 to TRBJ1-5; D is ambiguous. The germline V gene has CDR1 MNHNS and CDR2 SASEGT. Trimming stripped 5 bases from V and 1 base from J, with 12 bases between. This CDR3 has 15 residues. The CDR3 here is CASSSMSASNQPQHF. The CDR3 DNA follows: TGTGCCAGCAGTTCGATGTCAGCGAGCAATCAGCCCCAGCATTTT.

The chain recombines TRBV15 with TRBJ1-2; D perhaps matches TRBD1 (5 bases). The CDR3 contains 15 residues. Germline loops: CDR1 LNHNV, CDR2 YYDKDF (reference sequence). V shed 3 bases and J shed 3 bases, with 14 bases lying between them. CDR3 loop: CATSRGPREHYGYTF. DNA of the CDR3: TGTGCCACCAGCAGGGGGCCCAGGGAACACTATGGCTACACCTTC.

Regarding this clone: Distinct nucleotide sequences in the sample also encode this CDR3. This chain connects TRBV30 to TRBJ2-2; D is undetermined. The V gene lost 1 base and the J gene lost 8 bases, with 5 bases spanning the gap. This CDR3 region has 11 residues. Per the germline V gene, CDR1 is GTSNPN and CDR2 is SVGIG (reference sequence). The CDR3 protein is CAWSDAGELFF. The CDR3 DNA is TGTGCCTGGAGTGACGCGGGGGAGCTGTTTTTT. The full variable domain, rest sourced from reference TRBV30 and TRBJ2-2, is SQTIHQWPATLVQPVGSPLSLECTVEGTSNPNLYWYRQAAGRGLQLLFYSVGIGQISSEVPQNLSASRPQDRQFILSSKKLLLSDSGFYLCAWSDAGELFFGEGSRLTVL.

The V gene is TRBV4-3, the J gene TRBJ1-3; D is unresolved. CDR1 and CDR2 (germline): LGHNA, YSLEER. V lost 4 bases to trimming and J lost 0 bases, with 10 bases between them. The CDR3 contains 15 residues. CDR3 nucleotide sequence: TGCGCCAGCAGCCTCTATCAAGGCTCTGGAAACACCATATATTTT. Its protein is CASSLYQGSGNTIYF.

The CDR3 region has the DNA TGTGCCAGCAACCCAGCGGGGTCTAGCACAGATACGCAGTATTTT. It encodes CASNPAGSSTDTQYF. The chain is built from TRBV9 and TRBJ2-3; 7 bases agree with TRBD2. The ends lost 6 bases at V and 0 bases at J; junction bases unmatched: 7. The CDR3 contains 15 residues. The germline V gene has CDR1 SGDLS and CDR2 YYNGEE.

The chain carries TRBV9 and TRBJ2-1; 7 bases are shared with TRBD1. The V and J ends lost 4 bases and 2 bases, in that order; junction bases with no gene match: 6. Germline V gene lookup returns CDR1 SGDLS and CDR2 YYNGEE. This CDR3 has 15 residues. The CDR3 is CASSQRQGAYNEQFF. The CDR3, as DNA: TGTGCCAGCAGCCAACGACAGGGAGCCTACAATGAGCAGTTCTTC.

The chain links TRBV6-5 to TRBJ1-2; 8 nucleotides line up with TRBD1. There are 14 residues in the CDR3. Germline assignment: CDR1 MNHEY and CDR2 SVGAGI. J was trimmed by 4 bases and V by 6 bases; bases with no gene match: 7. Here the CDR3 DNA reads TGTGCCAGCAGCCGCCCCGGACAGGGCTATGGCTACACCTTC. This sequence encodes CASSRPGQGYGYTF.

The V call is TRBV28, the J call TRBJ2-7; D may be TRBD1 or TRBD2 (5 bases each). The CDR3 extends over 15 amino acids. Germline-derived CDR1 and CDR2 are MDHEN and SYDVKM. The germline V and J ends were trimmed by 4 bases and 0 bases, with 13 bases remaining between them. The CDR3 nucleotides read TGTGCCAGCAGTTCAACCGGGACGGGCTCCTACGAGCAGTACTTC. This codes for CASSSTGTGSYEQYF.

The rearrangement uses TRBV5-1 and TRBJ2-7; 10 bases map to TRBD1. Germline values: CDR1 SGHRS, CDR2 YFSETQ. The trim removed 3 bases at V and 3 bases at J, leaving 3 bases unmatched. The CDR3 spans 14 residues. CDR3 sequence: CASSWGTGDYEQYF. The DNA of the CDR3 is TGCGCCAGCAGCTGGGGGACAGGGGACTACGAGCAGTACTTC.

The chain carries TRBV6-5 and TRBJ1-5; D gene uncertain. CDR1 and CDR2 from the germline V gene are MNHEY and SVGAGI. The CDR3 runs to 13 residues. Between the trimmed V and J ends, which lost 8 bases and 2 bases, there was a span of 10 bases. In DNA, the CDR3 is TGTGCCAGCGCGTGGAGTGGCAATCAGCCCCAGCATTTT. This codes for CASAWSGNQPQHF.

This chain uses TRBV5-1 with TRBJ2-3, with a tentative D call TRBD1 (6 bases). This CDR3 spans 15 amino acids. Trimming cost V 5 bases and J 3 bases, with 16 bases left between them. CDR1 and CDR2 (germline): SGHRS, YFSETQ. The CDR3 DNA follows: TGCGCCAGCAGTGATGACAGGCGACTAACAGATACGCAGTATTTT. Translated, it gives CASSDDRRLTDTQYF.

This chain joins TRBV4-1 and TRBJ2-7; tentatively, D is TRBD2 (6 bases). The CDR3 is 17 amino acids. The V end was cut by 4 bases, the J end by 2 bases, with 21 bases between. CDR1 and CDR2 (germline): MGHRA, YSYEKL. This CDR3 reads CASSPPGGVGGPYEQYF. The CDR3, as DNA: TGCGCCAGCAGCCCCCCCGGAGGGGTCGGAGGGCCCTACGAGCAGTACTTC.